The rows below give T cell receptor beta chains drawn from one sample of a study of T cells in Graves' hyperthyroidism and ophthalmopathy. TCRdb re-called the multiplex PCR reads through MiXCR, storing one row per CDR3 protein. The data contain 300,000 to 350,000 distinct CDR3 sequences, over 15% of them singletons. Sequencing used blood. The receptor source for this set is a woman in her thirties or forties with Graves' ophthalmopathy. Both conserved end residues are part of each CDR3. The D gene is left open where the match is weak. The size of a clone is reported for some rows only, either as once, few or many, or as a class for expanded clones.

TRBJ2-5	TRBD2	TRBV10-3	many	15	TGTGCCATCAGTGGAGCTAGCGGGAGTAGGGAGACCCAGTACTTC	CAISGASGSRETQYF
TRBJ2-2	NA	TRBV27	many	14	TGTGCCACCGGGGACGGCGAGACCGCCGGGGAGCTGTTTTTT	CATGDGETAGELFF
TRBJ1-5	TRBD1	TRBV12-3/TRBV12-4	NA	14	TGTGCCGGCAGAATGACAGGGGGGAGTCAGCCCCAGCATTTT	CAGRMTGGSQPQHF
TRBJ1-2	NA	TRBV12-3/TRBV12-4	many	15	TGTGCCAGCAGTTTAAATGGTCGCAGCTTATATGGCTACACCTTC	CASSLNGRSLYGYTF
TRBJ1-2	TRBD1	TRBV27	many	14	TGTGCCAGCAGTCCAGGGACAGGGGTCTATGGCTACACCTTC	CASSPGTGVYGYTF
TRBJ2-7	NA	TRBV18	many	13	TGTGCCAGCTCACCGGCTCCTACCGGTGGGCAGTACTTC	CASSPAPTGGQYF
TRBJ1-2	TRBD1	TRBV30	NA	14	TGTGCCTGGAGTGTACGGACAGGTGGCTATGGCTACACCTTC	CAWSVRTGGYGYTF
TRBJ1-2	NA	TRBV6-5	many	14	TGTGCCAGCAGTTACAGGCAGATTGGGTATGGCTACACCTTC	CASSYRQIGYGYTF
TRBJ2-2	NA	TRBV7-9	many	15	TGTGCCAGCAGCTCAGCCGCGTGGAACACCGGGGAGCTGTTTTTT	CASSSAAWNTGELFF
TRBJ1-5	NA	TRBV5-6	many	14	TGTGCCAGCAGCAGGCAGCTCCCCGGTCAGCCCCAGCATTTT	CASSRQLPGQPQHF
TRBJ2-7	TRBD1	TRBV9	NA	15	TGTGCCAGCAGCCCCCGGGACAGGGACTCCTACGAGCAGTACTTC	CASSPRDRDSYEQYF
TRBJ1-1	TRBD1	TRBV19	many	15	TGTGCCAGTACCCAAACAGGGGGCGCTTACACTGAAGCTTTCTTT	CASTQTGGAYTEAFF
TRBJ2-5	NA	TRBV6-5	many	14	TGTGCCAGCAAGATGTTGACAGCCGGAGAGACCCAGTACTTC	CASKMLTAGETQYF
TRBJ1-2	NA	TRBV9	many	17	TGTGCCAGCAGCGCGGGAGGAGGGCAGGGAATAATCTATGGCTACACCTTC	CASSAGGGQGIIYGYTF
TRBJ1-1	NA	TRBV11-1	many	12	TGTGCCAGCGGACTCAGAAACACTGAAGCTTTCTTT	CASGLRNTEAFF
TRBJ2-7	NA	TRBV3-1	NA	14	TGTGCCAGCAGCCTAGACAGCAAAGCCTACGAGCAGTACTTC	CASSLDSKAYEQYF
TRBJ1-3	NA	TRBV12-3/TRBV12-4	NA	15	TGTGCCAGCAGTACCACCGCTAGCTCTGGAAACACCATATATTTT	CASSTTASSGNTIYF
TRBJ1-1	NA	TRBV12-3/TRBV12-4	many	13	TGTGCCAGCAGCTACGGACTGAACACTGAAGCTTTCTTT	CASSYGLNTEAFF
TRBJ1-5	TRBD1	TRBV2	many	14	TGTGCCAGCAGTCTGGGACAGCCTTACCAGCCCCAGCATTTT	CASSLGQPYQPQHF
TRBJ2-2	NA	TRBV28	many	13	TGTGCCAGCACGGCAGGGGAAACCGGGGAGCTGTTTTTT	CASTAGETGELFF
TRBJ2-5	TRBD1	TRBV27	many	15	TGTGCCAGCACTAGGACAGGGGAGTTGGGAGAGACCCAGTACTTC	CASTRTGELGETQYF
TRBJ2-2	TRBD1	TRBV27	many	16	TGTGCCAGCAGACTGGCCGGGACAGCGAACACCGGGGAGCTGTTTTTT	CASRLAGTANTGELFF
TRBJ1-1	NA	TRBV7-3	many	13	TGTGCCAGCAGCTCCCACGGGGTCACTGAAGCTTTCTTT	CASSSHGVTEAFF
TRBJ1-1	NA	TRBV12-3/TRBV12-4	few	13	TGTGCCAGCAGTTTAGTAGAGGGAGAGGAAGCTTTCTTT	CASSLVEGEEAFF
TRBJ1-1	TRBD1	TRBV6-5	many	15	TGTGCCAGCAGTTCGGGACAGACGATGAACACTGAAGCTTTCTTT	CASSSGQTMNTEAFF
TRBJ1-3	NA	TRBV12-3/TRBV12-4	NA	14	TGTGCCAGCAGTCGCACAGGCTCCGGAAACACCATATATTTT	CASSRTGSGNTIYF
TRBJ2-6	NA	TRBV7-8	many	17	TGTGCCAGCAGCTTCGAGACACCCAGCTCTGGGGCCAACGTCCTGACTTTC	CASSFETPSSGANVLTF
TRBJ2-7	NA	TRBV12-3/TRBV12-4	many	15	TGTGCCAGCAGTTTAGGAACTGGGGCGAGAGCCGAGCAGTACTTC	CASSLGTGARAEQYF
TRBJ1-2	NA	TRBV6-1	few	13	TGTGCCAGCAGTGAAGGACCTAACTATGGCTACACCTTC	CASSEGPNYGYTF
TRBJ2-2	TRBD2	TRBV7-9	NA	15	TGTGCCAGCAGCTTATTCATGGGAGGGACCGGGGAGCTGTTTTTT	CASSLFMGGTGELFF
TRBJ1-3	NA	TRBV11-2	few	18	TGTGCCAGCAGCCAGGGGCTCAGGTACTCGAGCTCTGGAAACACCATATATTTT	CASSQGLRYSSSGNTIYF
TRBJ1-1	NA	TRBV11-2	many	13	TGTGCCAGCAGCTTATCCAGACTTCTTGAAGCTTTCTTT	CASSLSRLLEAFF